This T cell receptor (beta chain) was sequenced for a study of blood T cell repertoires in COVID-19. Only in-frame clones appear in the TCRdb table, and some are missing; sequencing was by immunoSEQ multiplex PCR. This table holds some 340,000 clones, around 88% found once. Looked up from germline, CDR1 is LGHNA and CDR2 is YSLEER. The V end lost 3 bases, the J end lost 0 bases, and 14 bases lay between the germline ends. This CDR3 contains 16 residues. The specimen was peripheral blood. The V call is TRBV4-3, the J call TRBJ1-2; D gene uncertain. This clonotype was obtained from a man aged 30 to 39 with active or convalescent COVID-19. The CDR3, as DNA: TGCGCCAGCAGCCAGGCAGTCCCGGGGACTAACTATGGCTACACCTTC. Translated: CASSQAVPGTNYGYTF.